What follows is one T cell receptor beta chain and its context. Its antigen is still unknown. Treatment denoted: roughly 10-day PBMC culture with coronavirus spike peptide pools or control peptides (ViraFEST assay). First, ViraFEST expanded antigen-specific T cells with peptide pools, and next it sequenced the TCRs. These data come from a study of vaccination and CD4 T cells after COVID-19. Study summary: Cells received overlapping spike peptides from SARS-CoV-2, HCoV-NL63, HCoV-OC43 and HCoV-229E as stimulation. Study conclusions and caveats: With convalescent patients, a median roughly 88% of reactive clones emerged solely after vaccination. Looking at convalescent patients, 304 of their 307 vaccine-specific clones were spike mono-reactive.

The Oncomine TCR Beta short-read assay was what sequenced the DNA obtained from cultured CD4+ T cells. One entry per CDR3 protein, called by TCRdb with MiXCR from the PCR reads. Of more than 6,500 distinct CDR3 sequences listed, just under 75% were seen once; the top ten hold approximately 15%. The source of this sequence is a human donor who had recovered from COVID-19. The sequenced material came from CD4+ T cells from blood, cultured in vitro.

CDR3 amino acids: CASSLSPGGRSYEQYF. The CDR3 nucleotides are TGTGCCAGCAGTTTATCGCCCGGGGGCCGCTCCTACGAGCAGTACTTC. This rearrangement joins TRBV27 to TRBJ2-7; D may correspond to TRBD1 or TRBD2 (6 bases each). Germline CDR1 and CDR2: MNHEY and SMNVEV (reference sequence). CDR3 length equals 16 residues. Trimming stripped 0 bases from V and 0 bases from J, with 12 bases between.